The T cell receptor beta chain described here comes from a study of cytomegalovirus exposure and HLA in healthy donors (dated 2017 in TCRdb). At the level of the whole study: A later analysis indicated that the 120 or so validation repertoires were generated on the platform also employed for the approximately 700 repertoires of the first cohort. The study combined high-throughput TCR immunosequencing, statistical association of individual TCRs with disease status, and machine learning to predict cytomegalovirus infection status. Along with the approximately 650-subject first cohort, a separate validation cohort of roughly 110 different subjects was used. The aim of the study was to test whether cataloging public T cell receptors could identify signatures of past pathogen exposure.

The paper as a whole reports these results and caveats: While some public TCRs were present in many individuals, most TCR sequences turned up only very rarely across donors. The authors suggested that the approach could potentially be generalized to other disease states and immunological phenotypes. In a later analysis, TCRs clustered in the first cohort were found to also tend to co-occur in the roughly 130 validation repertoires, with approximately 95% of cluster scores above 0. The classifier was reported to diagnose cytomegalovirus status with high specificity and sensitivity in both the original cohort and the validation cohort. The study listed approximately 150 TCR beta chains as associated with cytomegalovirus. A later analysis had no HLA typing for the validation cohort, so co-occurrence there was scored across all 110 or so repertoires. In vitro tests confirmed that three of the cytomegalovirus-associated TCR beta chains recognize cytomegalovirus antigens.

Library method: the immunoSEQ multiplex PCR assay. Per the source publication's procedure: A statistical classification framework was built for diagnosing cytomegalovirus status from the catalog of TCR beta chain sequences. TCRdb provides this immuneACCESS table in a form limited to in-frame rearrangements. Some clones are lacking; in checked studies, under half of them reflect an unresolved V gene, and why the rest are absent is not known. D and trimming come from the DNA, and the V and J calls and clone size come from that table. Present in this sample are roughly 50,000 clones, roughly 90% of which were seen just once. The leading ten clones occupy 1% to 1.2% of the sample. Note on this clone: Its antigen remains undetermined. It has no much larger one-base neighbor in the sample; base qualities were not kept.

CDR1 is given as SGHDT and CDR2 as YYEEEE, both from the germline V gene. V lost 0 bases and J lost 2 bases, and the count of bases not matched to a germline gene is 5. From its cysteine to its phenylalanine, the CDR3 spans 16 amino acids. Only the CDR3 DNA stays, 48 bases, in frame from base 1. Donors formed part of the validation cohort, which comprised fewer than 150 subjects and was distinct from the first cohort of over 500 subjects. The sample was PBMCs. This receptor was obtained from a man between 18 and 29 years old in good health and CMV-seronegative. The chain joins TRBV5-6 to TRBJ2-7; TRBD2 agrees with 10 junctional bases. The DNA sequence follows: TGTGCCAGCAGCTTGGATTGGACTAGCGGCCCCTACGAGCAGTACTTC. It is translated as CASSLDWTSGPYEQYF.